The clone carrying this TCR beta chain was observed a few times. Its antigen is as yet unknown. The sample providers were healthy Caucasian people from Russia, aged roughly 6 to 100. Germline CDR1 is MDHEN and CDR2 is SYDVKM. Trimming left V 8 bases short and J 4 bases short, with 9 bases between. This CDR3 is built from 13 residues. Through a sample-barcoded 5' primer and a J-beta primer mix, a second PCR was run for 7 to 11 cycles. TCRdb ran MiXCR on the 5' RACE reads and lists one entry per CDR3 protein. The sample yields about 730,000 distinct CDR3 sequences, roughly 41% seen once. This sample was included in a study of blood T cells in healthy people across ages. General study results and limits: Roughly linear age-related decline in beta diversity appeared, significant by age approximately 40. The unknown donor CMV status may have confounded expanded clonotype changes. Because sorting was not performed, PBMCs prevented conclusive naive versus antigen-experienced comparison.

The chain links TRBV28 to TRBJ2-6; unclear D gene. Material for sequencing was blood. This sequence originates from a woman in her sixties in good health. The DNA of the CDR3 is TGTGCCAGCCTCTTATCCGGGGCCAACGTCCTGACTTTC. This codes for CASLLSGANVLTF.